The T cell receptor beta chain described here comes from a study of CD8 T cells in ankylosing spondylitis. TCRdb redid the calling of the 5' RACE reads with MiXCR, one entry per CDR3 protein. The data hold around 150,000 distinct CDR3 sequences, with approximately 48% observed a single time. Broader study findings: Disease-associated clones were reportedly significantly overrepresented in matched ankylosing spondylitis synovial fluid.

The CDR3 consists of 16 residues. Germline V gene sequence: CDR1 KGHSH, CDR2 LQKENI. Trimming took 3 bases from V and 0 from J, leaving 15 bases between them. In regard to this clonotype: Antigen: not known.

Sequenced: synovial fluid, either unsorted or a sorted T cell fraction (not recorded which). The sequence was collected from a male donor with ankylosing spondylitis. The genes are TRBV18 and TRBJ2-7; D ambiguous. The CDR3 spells CASSPGSIRVSYEQYF. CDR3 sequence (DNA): TGTGCCAGCTCACCGGGAAGCATAAGAGTCTCCTACGAGCAGTACTTC. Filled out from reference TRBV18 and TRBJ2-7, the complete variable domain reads NAGVMQNPRHLVRRRGQEARLRCSPMKGHSHVYWYRQLPEEGLKFMVYLQKENIIDESGMPKERFSAEFPKEGPSILRIQQVVRGDSAAYFCASSPGSIRVSYEQYFGPGTRLTVT.